The sequence of this T cell receptor beta chain was determined in a study of T cells expressing NK-cell markers. Study-level information: The study drew TCR beta repertoires from sorted CD3+CD56+NKG2C+, CD3+CD56+NKG2C- and CD3+CD56-NKG2C+ T cells.

The length of the CDR3 is 14 residues. No DNA is given; TCRdb re-called the 5' RACE reads and lists each CDR3 protein once. The sample includes roughly 160,000 distinct CDR3 sequences. Sequenced sample: blood T cells: a sorted CD56 or NKG2C T cell subset, CD4+ or CD8+ T cells, or bulk PBMC T cells (not recorded which). The receptor comes from a woman aged 18-69 years in good health. This chain connects TRBV12-3 or TRBV12-4 to TRBJ1-4; TCRdb's assignment of TRBD1 cannot be checked, as there is no DNA. The CDR3 protein is CASSFGDREEKLFF.